A single sample is the source of the 10 T cell receptor beta chains below, sequenced in a study of cytotoxic CD8 clonotypes in ibrutinib-treated CLL. Clones were read by immunoSEQ multiplex PCR, and TCRdb kept only the in-frame ones, dropping some. The data hold some 50,000 clones, with 50% to 70% observed a single time. Sequencing used PBMCs, obtained after 24 months of ibrutinib treatment. These receptors came from a human donor with chronic lymphocytic leukemia.

This clone was observed once. V gene TRBV6-5 combines with J gene TRBJ1-4, with 7 bases identical to TRBD1. The CDR3 spans 15 residues. The V segment lost 4 bases and the J segment 6 bases; nucleotides outside the gene matches: 8. CDR1 is MNHEY and CDR2 is SVGAGI in the germline V gene. The CDR3 reads CASSSNRGWDEKLFF. The CDR3 DNA reads as TGTGCCAGCAGTTCCAACAGGGGTTGGGATGAAAAACTGTTTTTT.

This chain connects TRBV20-1 to TRBJ2-4; D is uncertain. V was clipped by 6 bases and J by 8 bases, with 11 bases between them. The length of the CDR3 is 11 residues. Per germline, CDR1 DFQATT and CDR2 SNEGSKA (reference sequence). The CDR3 sequence: CSAPLVYIQYF. The CDR3 coding sequence is TGCAGTGCGCCCCTAGTGTACATTCAGTACTTC.

This clone appeared many times. V gene TRBV6-5 combines with J gene TRBJ2-2; 8 bases agree with TRBD1. The germline gives CDR1 MNHEY, CDR2 SVGAGI. The CDR3 is 15 amino acids. Trimming removed 0 bases from V and 5 bases from J; junction bases left unmatched: 2. The CDR3 coding sequence is TGTGCCAGCAGTTACTCCAGGGGGCCAACCGGGGAGCTGTTTTTT. It is translated as CASSYSRGPTGELFF.

V usage is TRBV6-1 and J usage is TRBJ2-7, with TRBD2 matching 14 bases. Germline V gene sequence: CDR1 MNHNS, CDR2 SASEGT. CDR3 length equals 15 residues. J was trimmed by 6 bases and V by 5 bases; bases with no gene match: 6. The CDR3: CASSTGTSGGSEQYV. The CDR3 DNA follows: TGTGCCAGCAGTACCGGGACTAGCGGGGGTTCCGAGCAGTACGTC.

This clone was found many times. The chain links TRBV5-1 to TRBJ1-5, with D uncertain. Looked up from germline, CDR1 is SGHRS and CDR2 is YFSETQ. The CDR3 extends over 15 amino acids. Trimming left V 0 bases short and J 3 bases short, with 10 bases between. Here the CDR3 reads CASSLEGHFNQPQHF. The DNA for the CDR3 is TGCGCCAGCAGCTTGGAAGGGCATTTCAATCAGCCCCAGCATTTT. The full variable domain, in which reference TRBV5-1 and TRBJ1-5 provide the parts outside the CDR3, is KAGVTQTPRYLIKTRGQQVTLSCSPISGHRSVSWYQQTPGQGLQFLFEYFSETQRNKGNFPGRFSGRQFSNSRSEMNVSTLELGDSALYLCASSLEGHFNQPQHFGDGTRLSIL.

V usage is TRBV28 and J usage is TRBJ2-5; 7 nucleotides line up with TRBD2. The CDR3 extends over 14 amino acids. Germline loops: CDR1 MDHEN, CDR2 SYDVKM. V shed 7 bases and J 5 bases; nucleotides not matched to a gene: 10. The CDR3 nucleotides read TGTGCCAGCAACATTATCGGGGGAGGGGAGACCCAGTACTTC. It specifies CASNIIGGGETQYF.

This clone turned up a few times. V gene TRBV7-2 combines with J gene TRBJ1-2; the D gene is possibly TRBD1 (5 bases). Germline CDR1 and CDR2: SGHTA and FQGNSA. The CDR3 runs to 14 residues. Trimming took off 2 bases at V and 3 bases at J, with 10 bases between the two ends. The CDR3 reads CASSLPTVYYGYTF. For the CDR3, the DNA is TGTGCCAGCAGCTTACCGACAGTTTACTATGGCTACACCTTC.

This clone was found a few times. This sequence joins TRBV28 and TRBJ1-2, with a tentative D call TRBD1 (6 bases). Germline V gene sequence: CDR1 MDHEN, CDR2 SYDVKM. Trimming took off 8 bases at V and 3 bases at J, with 16 bases between the two ends. The CDR3 is 14 amino acids. CDR3 residues: CASGPSGADYGYTF. In DNA, the CDR3 is TGTGCCAGCGGCCCGTCGGGGGCGGACTATGGCTACACCTTC.

This clone was found a few times. The V and J genes are TRBV6-6 and TRBJ1-1, with 10 bases lining up with TRBD1. The V and J ends lost 0 bases and 7 bases, in that order; junction bases with no gene match: 8. Germline values: CDR1 MNHNY, CDR2 SVGAGI (reference sequence). The CDR3 covers 16 residues. The CDR3 DNA reads as TGTGCCAGCAGTTACTCTCGGGACAGGGGATGGGGTGAAGCTTTCTTT. This gives the protein CASSYSRDRGWGEAFF.

This clone was seen a handful of times. V usage is TRBV28 and J usage is TRBJ1-1; tentative D call: TRBD1 (5 bases). Germline values: CDR1 MDHEN, CDR2 SYDVKM. This CDR3 has 14 residues. V was pared by 3 bases and J by 1 base, with 9 bases between. CDR3 coding DNA: TGTGCCAGCAGTTTCTGGGGCAGGAACACTGAAGCTTTCTTT. It is translated as CASSFWGRNTEAFF.